The TCR beta chain under discussion was sequenced for a study of cytomegalovirus exposure and HLA in healthy donors. General study findings and limits: The study listed some 160 cytomegalovirus-associated TCR beta chains.

The CDR3 has 17 residues. Germline CDR1 and CDR2: SGHRS and YFSETQ. The germline V and J ends were trimmed by 0 bases and 3 bases, with 18 bases remaining between them. With respect to this clone: Its antigen is not known.

PCR amplification relied on 60 Vbeta primers (plus 13 Jbeta primers). Authors' methods: Around 80 million unique TCR beta chains, some 10 million of them shared, were counted by a later analysis. Generated by immunoSEQ multiplex PCR, the TCRdb table keeps only in-frame clones and is missing some. The V and J calls and clone size were taken over from that table, and D and trimming were inferred from the DNA. The sample table sets out 120,000 to 150,000 clones. V usage is TRBV5-1 and J usage is TRBJ1-1, with D possibly being TRBD1 (5 bases). Sequencing was carried out using PBMCs. The origin of this receptor is a woman between 50 and 59 years old in good health and CMV-seronegative. CDR3 sequence: CASSLEADSQGDTEAFF. For the CDR3, the DNA is TGCGCCAGCAGCTTGGAGGCTGACAGTCAAGGGGACACTGAAGCTTTCTTT.